This T cell receptor (beta chain) was retrieved from a study of shared clonotypes between healthy human individuals. In the case of this clone: The antigen is undetermined.

The assay was immunoSEQ multiplex PCR, and TCRdb's table has in-frame clones only and misses some. This table has 600,000 to 750,000 clones, roughly 70% appearing once. Germline V gene lookup returns CDR1 MNHEY and CDR2 SMNVEV (reference sequence). This CDR3 region has 19 residues. With 4 bases clipped from V and 3 bases from J, the junction kept 14 bases outside the gene matches. Overall study results and limits: Sampling was confined to blood; repertoires within tissues likely differ.

This chain joins TRBV27 and TRBJ2-7, with TRBD2 identical over 14 bases. The source of this sequence is a woman aged 25 to 39 in good health. Sequenced: memory CD4+ T cells sorted from blood. The subset was: CD45RA-negative fraction. CDR3 nucleotides: TGTGCCAGCAGTTCGACACCGGGACTAGCGGGAGTCCTCGGCTACGAGCAGTACTTC. This encodes CASSSTPGLAGVLGYEQYF.